This T cell receptor (beta chain) was found in a study of blood T cell repertoires in COVID-19. Whole-study context: Nucleic acid was either cDNA or gDNA, and it came from T cells, B-cell-depleted T cells, or PBMCs.

Sequencing used immunoSEQ multiplex PCR; TCRdb keeps in-frame clones, though not all of them. Of 150,000 to 200,000 clones listed, around 79% are singletons. Deletions cut 0 bases from V and 7 bases from J, with 10 bases between. The CDR3 contains 14 residues. In germline, CDR1 is SEHNR, CDR2 FQNEAQ (reference sequence). The TCR was taken from a man aged 50 or older who had recovered from COVID-19. The chain is built from TRBV7-9 and TRBJ2-1; a weak D match, TRBD2 (5 bases). Sequencing was carried out using peripheral blood. CDR3 bases: TGTGCCAGCAGCTTAGCGACTATATTAAATGAGCAGTTCTTC. Translated, it gives CASSLATILNEQFF.